This record concerns one TCR beta chain sequence. The antigen is undetermined. Clones were read by immunoSEQ multiplex PCR, and TCRdb kept only the in-frame ones, dropping some. The repertoire includes about 47,000 clones, about nine tenths of them detected once, and approximately 15% sits in the top ten. This record comes from a study of T cell clones after liver transplantation. About the research overall: Samples came from ITN030ST, which attempted immunosuppression withdrawal within 2 years of liver transplantation. Study-wide points: These preliminary findings come from unstandardized post-transplant sampling times.

CDR1 is SGDLS and CDR2 is YYNGEE in the germline V gene. The CDR3 length is 15 residues. The V end was cut by 0 bases, the J end by 3 bases, with 12 bases between. The rearrangement uses TRBV9 and TRBJ1-2; maybe TRBD1 (6 bases). The clonotype originates from a human patient who received a liver transplant. Some T cells could come from the graft donor. This material consisted of CD8+ T cells from blood, taken 12 months after liver transplant. CDR3 nucleotide sequence: TGTGCCAGCAGCGTAGTAGGACAGTCTGACTATGGCTACACCTTC. Its translation: CASSVVGQSDYGYTF.